The clone carrying this T cell receptor (beta chain) appeared a few times. The data originate from a study of T-cell memory formation after mild COVID-19. With V trimmed by 8 bases and J by 2 bases, 8 bases remained unmatched. The CDR3 is 14 residues long. Germline V gives CDR1 SGHAT, CDR2 FQNNGV. TCRdb redid the calling of the 5' RACE reads with MiXCR, one entry per CDR3 protein. Among tens of thousands of distinct CDR3 sequences listed, around 25% were seen once. The TCR was taken from a man aged 18 to 29 who had mild COVID-19 (a few samples of this study predate the infection). Cell type and time point are not known. J is TRBJ2-7 and V is TRBV11-2, with 8 bases identical to TRBD1. The sample consisted of PBMCs or a T cell subset sorted from them (not recorded which). The CDR3 DNA reads TGTGCCAGCCTGGGGACAGGAATTCCCTACGAGCAGTACTTC. This codes for CASLGTGIPYEQYF.